A single sample is the source of the 16 T cell receptor beta chains below, sequenced in a study of cytomegalovirus exposure and HLA in healthy donors. The primer mix had 60 Vbeta and 13 Jbeta primers. TCRdb's table, derived via immunoSEQ multiplex PCR, lists solely in-frame clones and lacks some. Altogether 160,000 or so clones are present, 77% being singletons, with the ten largest covering 3.7%. The specimen sequenced was PBMCs. These receptors were obtained from a man aged 25 to 40 in good health and CMV-seropositive.

The rearrangement uses TRBV29-1 and TRBJ2-5; weak D call: TRBD1 (5 bases). This CDR3 has 14 amino acids. V lost 3 bases to trimming and J lost 4 bases, with 15 bases between them. Germline V gene lookup returns CDR1 SQVTM and CDR2 ANQGSEA. The DNA for the CDR3 is TGCAGCGTTGAGCGGACAACCCGCTCAGAGACCCAGTACTTC. Protein product: CSVERTTRSETQYF.

The J gene is TRBJ2-6, the V gene TRBV5-1; 7 bases are shared with TRBD1. This CDR3 spans 18 amino acids. CDR1 is SGHRS, CDR2 YFSETQ, per germline. Trimming took 0 bases from V and 0 from J; bases not matched to a gene: 6. The DNA of the CDR3 is TGCGCCAGCAGCTTGGCCGGGACAGCCTACTCTGGGGCCAACGTCCTGACTTTC. Its protein product is CASSLAGTAYSGANVLTF.

The chain recombines TRBV7-9 with TRBJ1-5; no clear D gene. The CDR3 is made up of 13 amino acids. From germline, CDR1 is SEHNR and CDR2 FQNEAQ (reference sequence). Trimming cost V 5 bases and J 6 bases, with 11 bases left between them. CDR3 sequence reads: CASSPTTGQPQHF. In nucleotides, the CDR3 is TGTGCCAGCAGCCCTACTACGGGTCAGCCCCAGCATTTT.

The V call is TRBV29-1, the J call TRBJ2-7; D possibly corresponds to TRBD1 (5 bases). The CDR3 is made up of 13 amino acids. With 1 base removed from V and 3 bases from J, the gap between germline ends came to 10 bases. In germline, CDR1 is SQVTM, CDR2 ANQGSEA. CDR3 nucleotides: TGCAGCGTTGAAGCGACAGAAGACTACGAGCAGTACTTC. This encodes CSVEATEDYEQYF.

This clone has more than one count but fewer than ten. This chain connects TRBV15 to TRBJ2-7, with D maybe TRBD2 (5 bases). From germline, CDR1 is LNHNV and CDR2 YYDKDF (reference sequence). The germline V and J ends were trimmed by 5 bases and 2 bases, with 16 bases remaining between them. This CDR3 region has 15 residues. In DNA form, the CDR3 reads TGTGCCACCAGCCGCCCGGGGAGCAGCCCCTACGAGCAGTACTTC. This codes for CATSRPGSSPYEQYF. Based on the CDR3 plus reference TRBV15 and TRBJ2-7, the full variable domain is DAMVIQNPRYQVTQFGKPVTLSCSQTLNHNVMYWYQQKSSQAPKLLFHYYDKDFNNEADTPDNFQSRRPNTSFCFLDIRSPGLGDTAMYLCATSRPGSSPYEQYFGPGTRLTVT.

The rearrangement joins TRBV7-2 to TRBJ1-5; TRBD1 might be the D (6 bases). Germline loops: CDR1 SGHTA, CDR2 FQGNSA. The CDR3 runs to 13 residues. The V and J ends lost 5 bases and 1 base respectively, with 6 bases between them. Here the CDR3 DNA reads TGTGCCAGCAGCGGACAGAGCAATCAGCCCCAGCATTTT. Translating gives CASSGQSNQPQHF.

This sequence joins TRBV5-1 and TRBJ2-7; a possible D gene is TRBD2 (6 bases). The CDR3 runs to 14 residues. The V end lost 3 bases, the J end lost 4 bases, and 14 bases lay between the germline ends. Germline V gene sequence: CDR1 SGHRS, CDR2 YFSETQ. CDR3 in DNA: TGCGCCAGCAGCTGGGGGGACCCCCTTTACGAGCAGTACTTC. Encoded protein: CASSWGDPLYEQYF.

This clone has only one observation. The chain recombines TRBV28 with TRBJ2-2, with D hard to call. Germline CDR1 MDHEN, CDR2 SYDVKM. With 7 bases removed from V and 0 bases from J, the gap between germline ends came to 12 bases. The CDR3 is 15 residues long. For the CDR3, the DNA is TGTGCCAGCAAAGAGGTACAAACGAACACCGGGGAGCTGTTTTTT. This sequence encodes CASKEVQTNTGELFF.

The table lists this clone with a count of one. J is TRBJ2-3 and V is TRBV19, with 11 nucleotides matching TRBD2. The J segment lost 0 bases and the V segment lost 10 bases, leaving 12 bases of the junction unmatched. Germline V gene sequence: CDR1 LNHDA, CDR2 SQIVND (reference sequence). CDR3 length: 17 residues. The DNA for the CDR3 is TGTGCCACCTCAACTAGCGGGGGCCATTTTAGCACAGATACGCAGTATTTT. Translating gives CATSTSGGHFSTDTQYF.

The genes are TRBV7-6 and TRBJ2-3; TRBD1 might be the D (7 bases). The ends were cut back, 2 bases at V and 0 bases at J, with 12 bases in the middle. Germline V gene data show CDR1 as SGHVS and CDR2 as FNYEAQ. There are 16 residues in the CDR3. This chain's CDR3 is CASSLYQGGSTDTQYF. CDR3 DNA sequence: TGTGCCAGCAGCTTATATCAGGGGGGAAGCACAGATACGCAGTATTTT.

The chain is built from TRBV19 and TRBJ1-2; 8 nucleotides match TRBD1. The CDR3 totals 17 residues. Losses at the gene ends were 0 bases for V and 4 bases for J; bases not matched to a gene: 10. The germline CDR1 and CDR2 sequences are LNHDA and SQIVND (reference sequence). The CDR3 loop is CASSIDSLGQAIYGYTF. DNA for the CDR3: TGTGCCAGTAGTATAGATTCCCTGGGACAGGCGATCTATGGCTACACCTTC. The whole variable domain, filled in from reference TRBV19 and TRBJ1-2, reads DGGITQSPKYLFRKEGQNVTLSCEQNLNHDAMYWYRQDPGQGLRLIYYSQIVNDFQKGDIAEGYSVSREKKESFPLTVTSAQKNPTAFYLCASSIDSLGQAIYGYTFGSGTRLTVV.

V usage is TRBV7-9 and J usage is TRBJ2-3; D possibly corresponds to TRBD2 (7 bases). V was cut by 6 bases and J by 3 bases, with 25 bases left in between. This CDR3 has 18 residues. Germline CDR1 and CDR2: SEHNR and FQNEAQ (reference sequence). The CDR3 reads CASSLPRLGGGRTDTQYF. For the CDR3, the DNA is TGTGCCAGCAGTCTTCCCCGGCTTGGGGGGGGCCGAACAGATACGCAGTATTTT.

The chain recombines TRBV15 with TRBJ2-5; 10 bases map to TRBD2. The V gene end was trimmed by 0 bases and the J gene end by 5 bases; junction bases not matched to a gene: 6. Germline CDR1 reads LNHNV; CDR2 reads YYDKDF (reference sequence). The CDR3 contains 16 residues. CDR3 DNA: TGTGCCACCAGCAGAGATCGAAGCGGGGGGGGCGAGACCCAGTACTTC. Translation gives CATSRDRSGGGETQYF.

V is TRBV6-1 and J is TRBJ2-3; D remains unclear. There are 11 residues in the CDR3. Germline V gene data show CDR1 as MNHNS and CDR2 as SASEGT. V shed 3 bases and J shed 9 bases, with 7 bases lying between them. The CDR3 is CASSDLLTQYF. Here the CDR3 DNA reads TGTGCCAGCAGTGACCTCCTAACGCAGTATTTT.

On this clone itself: The same CDR3 can be traced to other DNA sequences in this sample. The chain recombines TRBV5-1 with TRBJ2-7, with D possibly being TRBD1 (5 bases). Germline lookup yields CDR1 SGHRS and CDR2 YFSETQ. The CDR3 is 11 amino acids. V was shortened by 0 bases and J by 7 bases, with 5 bases between the two germline ends. This CDR3 is CASSLAGEQYF. CDR3 bases: TGCGCCAGCAGCTTGGCAGGGGAGCAGTACTTC.

This clone turned up a few times. The V gene is TRBV5-1, the J gene TRBJ2-2; 8 bases line up with TRBD1. The germline CDR1 and CDR2 sequences are SGHRS and YFSETQ. Trimming cost V 4 bases and J 4 bases; bases outside gene matches: 6. The CDR3 covers 15 residues. The CDR3 protein is CASSPGQGGTGELFF. The CDR3 coding sequence is TGCGCCAGCAGCCCCGGACAGGGAGGCACCGGGGAGCTGTTTTTT.